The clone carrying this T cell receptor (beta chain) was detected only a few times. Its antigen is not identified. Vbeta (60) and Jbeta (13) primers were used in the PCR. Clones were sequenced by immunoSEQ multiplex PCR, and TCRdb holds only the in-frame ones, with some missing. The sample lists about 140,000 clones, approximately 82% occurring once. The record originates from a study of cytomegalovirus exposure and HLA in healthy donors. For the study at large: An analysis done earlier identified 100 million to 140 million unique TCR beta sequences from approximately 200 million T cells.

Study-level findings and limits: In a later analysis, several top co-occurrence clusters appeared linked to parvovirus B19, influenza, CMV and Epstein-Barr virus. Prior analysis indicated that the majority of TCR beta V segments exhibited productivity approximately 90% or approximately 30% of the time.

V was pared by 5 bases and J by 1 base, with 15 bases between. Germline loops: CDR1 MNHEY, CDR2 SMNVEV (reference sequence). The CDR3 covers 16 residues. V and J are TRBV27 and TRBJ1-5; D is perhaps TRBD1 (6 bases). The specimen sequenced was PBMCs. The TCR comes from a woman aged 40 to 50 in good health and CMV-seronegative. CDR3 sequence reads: CASSPSITGSNQPQHF. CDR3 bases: TGTGCCAGCAGTCCGTCCATTACAGGGAGCAATCAGCCCCAGCATTTT.